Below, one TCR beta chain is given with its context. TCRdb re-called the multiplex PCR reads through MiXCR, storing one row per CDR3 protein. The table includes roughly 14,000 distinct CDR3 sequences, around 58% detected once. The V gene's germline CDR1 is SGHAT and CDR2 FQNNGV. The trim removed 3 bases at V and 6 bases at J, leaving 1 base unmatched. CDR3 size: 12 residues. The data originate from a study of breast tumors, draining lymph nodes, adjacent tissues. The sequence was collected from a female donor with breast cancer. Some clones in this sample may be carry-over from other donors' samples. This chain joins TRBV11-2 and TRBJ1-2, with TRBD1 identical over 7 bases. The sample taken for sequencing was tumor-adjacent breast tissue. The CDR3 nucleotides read TGTGCCAGCAGCTTTGGACAGGATGGCTACACCTTC. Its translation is CASSFGQDGYTF. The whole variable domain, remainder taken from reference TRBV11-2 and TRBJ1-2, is EAGVAQSPRYKIIEKRQSVAFWCNPISGHATLYWYQQILGQGPKLLIQFQNNGVVDDSQLPKDRFSAERLKGVDSTLKIQPAKLEDSAVYLCASSFGQDGYTFGSGTRLTVV.